A selection of T cell receptor beta chains follows, all from one sample in a study of neurological immune-mediated disorders. TCRdb fed the 5' RACE reads into MiXCR, producing one record per CDR3 protein. The sample includes 100,000 to 150,000 distinct CDR3 sequences, roughly 3.2% of them seen just once. Sequences were obtained from PBMCs. The receptors here all came from a woman in her twenties or thirties with multiple sclerosis. Each CDR3 is given with its conserved first and last residue. The order of the fields is CDR3 protein, CDR3 DNA, J gene, D gene, clone size, V gene. A D gene is named only where the DNA matches it firmly. Not all rows give a size; the values are once, few, many and, for expanded clones, a class.

CASSLSLEALYEQYF	TGTGCCAGCAGTTTATCTCTAGAAGCCCTCTACGAGCAGTACTTC	TRBJ2-7	.	many	TRBV28
CATSRSTNEKLFF	TGTGCCACCAGCAGGTCAACTAATGAAAAACTGTTTTTT	TRBJ1-4	.	many	TRBV15
CASSRPGGSGEQYF	TGTGCCAGCAGCCGACCGGGGGGTTCTGGAGAGCAGTACTTC	TRBJ2-7	TRBD2	many	TRBV11-2
CASSLDDRAHGYTF	TGTGCCAGCAGCCTAGACGACAGGGCTCATGGCTACACCTTC	TRBJ1-2	TRBD1	many	TRBV6-1
CASSSPSGMAFF	TGTGCCAGCAGTTCGCCTAGCGGAATGGCGTTCTTC	TRBJ2-1	TRBD2	many	TRBV12-3/TRBV12-4
CASSPSASGVQETQYF	TGTGCCAGCAGCCCAAGCGCTAGCGGGGTCCAAGAGACCCAGTACTTC	TRBJ2-5	TRBD2	many	TRBV7-8
CASSLARGTGDTGELFF	TGTGCCAGCAGCTTAGCGCGGGGGACAGGGGACACCGGGGAGCTGTTTTTT	TRBJ2-2	TRBD1	many	TRBV7-9
CSARDGSSYNEQFF	TGCAGTGCTAGGGACGGTAGCTCCTACAATGAGCAGTTCTTC	TRBJ2-1	.	many	TRBV20-1
CASSYDSANYGYTF	TGTGCCAGCAGTTATGACAGCGCTAACTATGGCTACACCTTC	TRBJ1-2	.	many	TRBV27
CASSVGTSVYEQYF	TGCGCCAGCAGCGTCGGGACGTCCGTCTACGAGCAGTACTTC	TRBJ2-7	.	many	TRBV5-1
CASSLISGRSSYEQYF	TGCGCCAGCAGCTTGATATCGGGGAGAAGCTCCTACGAGCAGTACTTC	TRBJ2-7	.	many	TRBV5-1
CASSDVSYGYTF	TGTGCCAGCAGCGATGTTTCCTATGGCTACACCTTC	TRBJ1-2	.	many	TRBV6-1
CATSRGNRQGFDEQFF	TGTGCCACCAGCAGAGGAAATCGCCAGGGGTTCGATGAGCAGTTCTTC	TRBJ2-1	.	many	TRBV15
CSVELPNYGYTF	TGCAGCGTTGAACTGCCCAACTATGGCTACACCTTC	TRBJ1-2	.	many	TRBV29-1
CSVVGGSSYEQYF	TGCAGCGTTGTCGGGGGGAGCTCCTACGAGCAGTACTTC	TRBJ2-7	TRBD2	many	TRBV29-1
CASSLEGAGDTQYF	TGCGCCAGCAGCTTGGAAGGGGCTGGAGATACGCAGTATTTT	TRBJ2-3	.	.	TRBV5-1
CASSLKVASGTGVGQPQHF	TGTGCCAGCAGTTTAAAGGTGGCGTCCGGGACAGGGGTCGGACAGCCCCAGCATTTT	TRBJ1-5	TRBD1	many	TRBV27
CASSWVQGAAYNEQFF	TGTGCCAGCAGCTGGGTACAGGGGGCAGCCTACAATGAGCAGTTCTTC	TRBJ2-1	TRBD1	many	TRBV9
CSARRGNEQFF	TGCAGTGCTAGAAGAGGGAATGAGCAGTTCTTC	TRBJ2-1	.	many	TRBV20-1
CASTISSGTGELFF	TGTGCCAGCACCATTTCGTCGGGGACCGGGGAGCTGTTTTTT	TRBJ2-2	.	many	TRBV5-4
CSVEDRDAGQYF	TGCAGCGTTGAGGACAGGGATGCCGGGCAGTACTTC	TRBJ2-7	TRBD1	many	TRBV29-1
CASRLSNPYEQYF	TGTGCCAGCAGGTTGTCGAATCCGTACGAGCAGTACTTC	TRBJ2-7	.	many	TRBV5-6
CASSAGLSSYEQYF	TGCGCCAGCAGCGCAGGATTGAGCTCCTACGAGCAGTACTTC	TRBJ2-7	.	many	TRBV5-1
CASSLASGAVGYTF	TGCGCCAGCAGCTTGGCCTCAGGGGCGGTTGGCTACACCTTC	TRBJ1-2	.	many	TRBV5-1
CASSYSGGSINEQFF	TGTGCCAGCAGTTACTCTGGGGGGTCGATCAATGAGCAGTTCTTC	TRBJ2-1	.	many	TRBV6-2/TRBV6-3
CSAHGLANNEQFF	TGCAGTGCTCACGGACTAGCCAACAATGAGCAGTTCTTC	TRBJ2-1	TRBD2	many	TRBV20-1
CSARGRRDSSPGANVLTF	TGCAGTGCTCGAGGGCGCCGGGACAGCTCACCTGGGGCCAACGTCCTGACTTTC	TRBJ2-6	TRBD1	many	TRBV20-1
CASSYPFPLHSDRGLYEQYF	TGTGCCAGCAGCTATCCCTTCCCCCTACACTCGGACAGGGGGCTCTACGAGCAGTACTTC	TRBJ2-7	TRBD1	many	TRBV7-9